This T cell receptor beta chain was retrieved from a study of T-cell memory formation after mild COVID-19 (dated by TCRdb to the early 2020s). The study in broad terms: TCR sequence clusters from the two donors were largely donor specific. In a couple of donors, T-cell clones that expanded and contracted after mild COVID-19 were tracked by sequencing TCRalpha and TCRbeta repertoires over time. Two young, previously healthy adult volunteers, one female and one male, were included in the cohort.

Sequencing used an Illumina NovaSeq 6000. TCRalpha and TCRbeta cDNA libraries were built by 5'RACE with constant-segment primers, adding sample barcodes and unique molecular identifiers. Trizol reagent was used to extract RNA from every sample. Library amplification was performed in two PCR steps, and a second sample barcode and Illumina TruSeq adapters were introduced in the second step. Sequencing of the libraries was done on an Illumina NovaSeq, producing 2 x 150 bp paired-end reads. The authors processed their data as follows. With migec v1.2.7, reads were demultiplexed and then collapsed into UMI-guided consensus sequences. Using mixcr v2.1.11, UMI consensuses were aligned to TRA and TRB V and J templates and then assembled into clonotypes. Clonotypes were classified as expanded or contracted when called significant by both edgeR and NoisET, with noise models trained on biological replicates. For edgeR calls, the cutoffs were a false discovery rate-adjusted p below 0.01 and a log2 fold-change threshold of 1. PCA with hierarchical clustering of max-normalized trajectories of the 1000 most abundant clonotypes was used as exploratory dynamics analysis. Separately sequenced CD4+ and CD8+ repertoires were used to assign the CD4 or CD8 phenotype of responding clones. TCRdb's own reprocessing of the public reads used fastp at Q25 and MiXCR and kept productive beta chains. CDR3 protein duplicates are merged, each entry listing the most common genes and DNA. TCRdb, rather than the study authors, made the V and J calls. Across this sample there are about 400,000 distinct CDR3 sequences, with 20% to 25% seen only once. Jointly, the top ten make up roughly 8.7% of the sample.

Ficoll-Paque density gradient centrifugation was the method used to isolate PBMCs. The research as a whole found: Some responding clones were detected in pre-infection memory, which suggested that pre-existing cross-reactive memory T cells had joined the SARS-CoV-2 response. Contracting CD4+ clones were located mainly in the CM and EM memory subsets, whereas CD8+ clones were found to be enriched in EMRA. SARS-CoV-2 specificity of the second-wave clones peaking on day 37 was not confirmed. The study included only a couple of mild cases, and larger cohorts that include severe cases with pre-infection samples were judged to be necessary. Balanced CD4/CD8 phenotypes were observed for clones contracting from day 15 to 85, whereas a bias towards CD4+ was observed for a second wave of clones expanding from day 15 to 37.

Spanning cysteine to phenylalanine, the CDR3 consists of 13 amino acids. Left in the record is the CDR3 DNA by itself, 39 bases read in frame from the first base. V is reduced by 1 base and J by 5 bases, leaving a spacing of 8 bases between them. The CDR1 and CDR2 encoded by the germline V gene are MNHNS and SASEGT. About this clonotype: Its specific antigen is unknown. No base-level quality is on record; no much larger clone is a single base apart.

The sequenced material came from PBMCs or a T cell subset sorted from them (not recorded which). This receptor was taken from an adult woman who had mild COVID-19 (a few samples of this study predate the infection). The sample titles of this study are shuffled in the database, so cell type and time point are left out; the donor was told from shared clones. Here the chain combines TRBV6-1 and TRBJ1-2; the D gene cannot be named for sure. The CDR3 sequence is CASSEGAGYGYTF. The base sequence is TGTGCCAGCAGTGAAGGGGCAGGATATGGCTACACCTTC.